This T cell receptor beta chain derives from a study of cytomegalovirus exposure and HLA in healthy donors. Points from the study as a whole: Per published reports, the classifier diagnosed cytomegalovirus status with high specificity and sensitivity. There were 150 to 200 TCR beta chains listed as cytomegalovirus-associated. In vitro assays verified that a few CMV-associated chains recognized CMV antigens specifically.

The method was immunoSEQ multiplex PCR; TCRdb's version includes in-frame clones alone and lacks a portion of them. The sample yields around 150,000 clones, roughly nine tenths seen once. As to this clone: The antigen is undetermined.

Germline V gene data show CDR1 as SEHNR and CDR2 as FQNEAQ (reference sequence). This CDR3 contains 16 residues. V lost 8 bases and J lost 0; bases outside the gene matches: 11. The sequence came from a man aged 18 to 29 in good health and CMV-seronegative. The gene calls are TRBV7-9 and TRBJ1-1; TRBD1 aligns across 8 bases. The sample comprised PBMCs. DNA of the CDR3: TGTGCCAGCGTGTCAGGGGGCACGCAAATGAACACTGAAGCTTTCTTT. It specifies CASVSGGTQMNTEAFF.